This T cell receptor beta chain originates from a study of technical replicates of blood from a handful of donors. Germline V gene sequence: CDR1 WSHSY, CDR2 SAAADI. V lost 4 bases and J lost 0, with 10 bases in between. This CDR3 is 15 amino acids long. Assay: immunoSEQ multiplex PCR; the TCRdb copy retains only in-frame clones and omits some. The table has around 100,000 clones, 96% seen once. The chain joins TRBV10-2 to TRBJ2-1, with D unclear. This receptor was identified in a human donor in good health. Sequencing input: T cells isolated from PBMCs. This chain's CDR3 is CASSGRALSYNEQFF. The CDR3 nucleotides are TGCGCCAGCAGTGGTCGAGCGCTCTCCTACAATGAGCAGTTCTTC.